This T cell receptor (beta chain) appears in the sequencing data of a study of T cell responses to AZD1222 COVID-19 vaccine. Only in-frame clones appear in the TCRdb table, and some are missing; sequencing was by immunoSEQ multiplex PCR. The sample has around 150,000 clones, roughly 94% seen once. A note on this clone: Its antigen remains unknown.

Points from the study as a whole: Along spike, vaccine-associated CD4 TCRs were found throughout, with dominance at 160-218 and 743-854. Baseline seropositivity characterized only six AZD1222 recipients. Females outnumbered males among donors, who were mostly white British; clonal diversity was possibly underestimated.

Germline V lookup: CDR1 MNHEY, CDR2 SVGAGI. J lost 2 bases, V lost 3 bases, and 4 bases had no gene match. This CDR3 is 14 amino acids long. Second-dose timings of about 4 or about 12 weeks were pooled. The source of this sequence is an adult who received the AZD1222 COVID-19 vaccine. The chain is built from TRBV6-5 and TRBJ2-7; TRBD1 aligns across 7 bases. Sequences were derived from peripheral blood, sampled 28 days after the second AZD1222 dose. In DNA form, the CDR3 reads TGTGCCAGCAGTTATGGGGACAGTCCCTACGAGCAGTACTTC. Translation gives CASSYGDSPYEQYF.